This TCR beta chain came from a study of shared clonotypes between healthy human individuals. On the study more broadly: Every donor yielded three CD4 naive, three CD4 memory, two CD8 naive and one CD8 memory plate. Study-wide points: Sequencing depth was expected to affect clonotype sharing among donors.

CD45RO-negative CD8 cells positively selected for CCR7 made up the naive population, which excluded terminally differentiated effector memory CD45RA+ cells. All participating donors were Caucasian adults from Nashville, Tennessee. Unmatched junction bases numbered 7, after V lost 8 bases and J lost 5 bases. Germline V gene data show CDR1 as MGHRA and CDR2 as YSYEKL. The CDR3 has 14 amino acids. Remarks on this clone: What it binds is not known.

Libraries were prepared by immunoSEQ multiplex PCR; TCRdb keeps only in-frame clonotypes and omits some of them. The table shows roughly 2 million clones, with about 95% occurring only once. Sample: naive CD8+ T cells sorted from blood. The TCR comes from a man aged 18 to 29 in good health. The chain is built from TRBV4-1 and TRBJ2-3; 10 bases map to TRBD2. Written as DNA, the CDR3 is TGCGCCAGCGGCCTAGCGGGAGCCCAAGATACGCAGTATTTT. Its protein is CASGLAGAQDTQYF.